The 27 T cell receptor beta chains reported below all come from one sample, sequenced in a study of vaccination effects on CD4 cells after COVID-19. No cognate antigen is known for these TCRs. Method: immunoSEQ multiplex PCR; TCRdb's copy keeps in-frame clones and lacks some. The sample includes around 33,000 clones, roughly 82% of them seen just once. Pools of viral peptides were used by the ViraFEST assay to expand antigen-specific CD4+ T cells ahead of sequencing. Researchers isolated CD4+ T cells once less than twelve days of culture had elapsed. Each person got two doses of an mRNA SARS-CoV-2 vaccine, BNT162b2 or mRNA-1273. The material was CD4+ T cells from PBMCs cultured with HCoV-NL63 spike peptides, obtained after COVID-19 vaccination. These receptor sequences come from a human donor who received a COVID-19 vaccine. Some clones in this sample may be carry-over from other donors' samples.

The V gene is TRBV10-2, the J gene TRBJ2-5; 9 nucleotides align to TRBD2. Germline CDR1 WSHSY, CDR2 SAAADI. V dropped 2 bases and J dropped 3; count of bases not matched to a gene: 4. The CDR3 consists of 15 residues. The CDR3 nucleotides read TGCGCCAGCAGTGAGCTAGCGGGGCTTAAAGAGACCCAGTACTTC. It yields the protein CASSELAGLKETQYF.

This clone was counted once. The V and J genes are TRBV30 and TRBJ1-1; tentative D call: TRBD1 (6 bases). The V end was cut by 3 bases, the J end by 9 bases, with 20 bases between. The CDR3 covers 14 residues. CDR1 GTSNPN and CDR2 SVGIG come from the germline V gene (reference sequence). As DNA, the CDR3 is TGTGCCTGGAGGGGCATACAGGGTCCGGTAAAAGCTTTCTTT. Its translation is CAWRGIQGPVKAFF.

The rearrangement uses TRBV14 and TRBJ2-1; D is ambiguous. The germline V gene has CDR1 SGHDN and CDR2 FVKESK. The CDR3 has 15 residues. V lost 4 bases to trimming and J lost 5 bases, with 15 bases between them. CDR3 nucleotide sequence: TGTGCCAGCAGCCCCTCAGTTAAACTAAACAATGAGCAGTTCTTC. Translated: CASSPSVKLNNEQFF.

The chain joins TRBV18 to TRBJ2-5; TRBD2 aligns across 8 bases. The CDR3 runs to 16 residues. Per germline, CDR1 KGHSH and CDR2 LQKENI. J gave up 0 bases and V 0 bases, and 3 bases lay outside the gene matches. The CDR3 region is CASSPPGRGDQETQYF. Written as DNA, the CDR3 is TGTGCCAGCTCACCACCCGGGCGGGGGGACCAAGAGACCCAGTACTTC.

The rearrangement uses TRBV10-1 and TRBJ2-1, with TRBD1 matching 7 bases. The CDR3 is made up of 14 amino acids. Germline lookup yields CDR1 WNHNN and CDR2 SYGVQD (reference sequence). V was pared by 10 bases and J by 1 base, with 7 bases of the junction left unmatched. Written as DNA, the CDR3 is TGCGCCACCCTGGACAGGCTATCCTACAATGAGCAGTTCTTC. Its protein product is CATLDRLSYNEQFF.

The chain is built from TRBV18 and TRBJ2-3; 8 nucleotides align to TRBD2. The length of the CDR3 is 16 residues. Germline trimming cut 3 bases from V and 4 bases from J; bases unmatched to any gene: 9. Looked up from germline, CDR1 is KGHSH and CDR2 is LQKENI. CDR3 bases: TGTGCCAGCTCACCGACGGGACTAGGGAAAGCAGATACGCAGTATTTT. Its protein product is CASSPTGLGKADTQYF.

There are a few counts of this clone. The V gene is TRBV5-6, the J gene TRBJ2-7; 7 bases match TRBD1. The J segment lost 4 bases and the V segment lost 3 bases, leaving 10 bases of the junction unmatched. CDR3 length: 15 amino acids. CDR1 and CDR2 (germline): SGHDT, YYEEEE. The CDR3 reads CASSWRTGGGYEQYV. The CDR3 nucleotides are TGTGCCAGCAGCTGGCGGACAGGTGGTGGATACGAGCAGTACGTC.

A single count supports this clone. The chain combines TRBV7-2 with TRBJ2-7; no firm D call. CDR1 is SGHTA and CDR2 is FQGNSA in the germline V gene. The CDR3 is 14 amino acids. V lost 1 base, J lost 1 base, and 8 bases lay in between. CDR3 protein: CASSLVWGSYEQYV. DNA of the CDR3: TGTGCCAGCAGCTTAGTGTGGGGATCCTACGAGCAGTACGTC.

The chain has TRBV6-2 or TRBV6-3 and TRBJ1-5; D perhaps matches TRBD1 (6 bases). There are 15 residues in the CDR3. V was clipped by 1 base and J by 7 bases, with 14 bases between them. Germline CDR1 and CDR2: MNHEY and SVGEGT. CDR3 bases: TGTGCCAGCAGTTACTACGGGGGCCCCAACCAGCCCCAGCATTTT. Encoded protein: CASSYYGGPNQPQHF.

This sequence joins TRBV11-2 and TRBJ1-1; tentatively, D is TRBD1 (5 bases). The CDR3 extends over 15 amino acids. CDR1 and CDR2 from the germline V gene are SGHAT and FQNNGV. The V and J ends lost 6 bases and 1 base respectively, with 15 bases between them. The CDR3 loop is CASRKPGSPNTEAFF. In DNA, the CDR3 is TGTGCCAGCAGGAAGCCAGGGTCCCCGAACACTGAAGCTTTCTTT.

The V and J genes are TRBV18 and TRBJ2-7; either TRBD1 or TRBD2 may fit D (6 bases each). The V gene lost 2 bases and the J gene lost 3 bases, with 8 bases spanning the gap. CDR3 length: 13 residues. Germline V gene sequence: CDR1 KGHSH, CDR2 LQKENI. The DNA of the CDR3 is TGTGCCAGCTCACCAGGGGGGCTCTACGAGCAGTACGTC. Translated, it gives CASSPGGLYEQYV.

The CDR3 spells CASSRDRNYGYTF. The CDR3 bases are TGTGCCAGCTCCCGGGACAGGAACTATGGCTACACCTTC. The chain employs TRBV18 and TRBJ1-2; 8 positions agree with TRBD1. Per the germline V gene, CDR1 is KGHSH and CDR2 is LQKENI. The CDR3 length is 13 residues. V was clipped by 6 bases and J by 2 bases; unmatched bases: 2.

The V gene is TRBV29-1, the J gene TRBJ2-1; D not resolved. The CDR3 has 10 residues. Germline CDR1 reads SQVTM; CDR2 reads ANQGSEA. V was shortened by 7 bases and J by 9 bases, with 10 bases between the two germline ends. The CDR3 protein is CSGAVGEQFF. CDR3 in DNA: TGCAGCGGAGCAGTAGGTGAGCAGTTCTTC.

The chain joins TRBV12-3 or TRBV12-4 to TRBJ2-7, with 8 bases identical to TRBD1. The junction had 0 bases not matched to a gene; V was cut back by 6 bases and J by 5 bases. There are 11 residues in the CDR3. The CDR3 DNA sequence: TGTGCCAGCAGGACAGGGGACGAGCAGTACGTC. This sequence encodes CASRTGDEQYV.

V is TRBV19 and J is TRBJ2-3; unclear D gene. Germline CDR1 and CDR2: LNHDA and SQIVND (reference sequence). The V end was cut by 7 bases, the J end by 0 bases, with 20 bases between. The CDR3 totals 17 residues. CDR3 nucleotides: TGTGCCAGTAAGTGGGGAAACTTGCAAACTAGCACAGATACGCAGTATTTT. Its protein is CASKWGNLQTSTDTQYF.

This sequence joins TRBV7-8 and TRBJ1-3; no clear D. The ends were cut back, 5 bases at V and 0 bases at J, with 11 bases in the middle. The CDR3 covers 15 residues. CDR1 and CDR2 from the germline V gene are SGHVS and FQNEAQ. The DNA for the CDR3 is TGTGCCAGCAGCCAGCCTGGAAGCTCTGGAAACACCATATATTTT. Its protein is CASSQPGSSGNTIYF. Full variable domain (rest looked up from reference TRBV7-8 and TRBJ1-3): GAGVSQSPRYKVAKRGQDVALRCDPISGHVSLFWYQQALGQGPEFLTYFQNEAQLDKSGLPSDRFFAERPEGSVSTLKIQRTQQEDSAVYLCASSQPGSSGNTIYFGEGSWLTVV.

The chain joins TRBV12-3 or TRBV12-4 to TRBJ1-5; D call uncertain. The CDR3 has 13 amino acids. V was cut by 3 bases and J by 4 bases, with 7 bases left in between. The CDR3 loop is CASSFNQNQPQHF. In DNA, the CDR3 is TGTGCCAGCAGTTTTAACCAGAATCAGCCCCAGCATTTT.

This clone occurred a few times. The J gene is TRBJ1-6, the V gene TRBV5-5, with 7 bases lining up with TRBD1. The CDR3 has 14 residues. The germline V gene encodes CDR1 SGHKS and CDR2 YYEKEE (reference sequence). Losses at the gene ends were 5 bases for V and 8 bases for J; bases not matched to a gene: 7. The CDR3 region is CASRAGTVDSPLHF. The CDR3 bases are TGTGCCAGCAGGGCCGGGACAGTGGATTCACCCCTCCACTTT.

The rearrangement uses TRBV14 and TRBJ1-6; no clear D. Germline V gives CDR1 SGHDN, CDR2 FVKESK. The V end was cut by 1 base, the J end by 12 bases, with 7 bases between. CDR3 length: 12 residues. The CDR3 is CASSQVSLPLHF. The DNA of the CDR3 is TGTGCCAGCAGCCAAGTCTCTTTACCCCTCCACTTT.

The CDR3 sequence is CASSFRGQETQYF. The CDR3 DNA is TGTGCCAGCAGCTTCAGGGGACAAGAGACCCAGTACTTC. This rearrangement joins TRBV7-8 to TRBJ2-5; tentatively, D is TRBD1 (6 bases). This CDR3 contains 13 residues. V was pared by 3 bases and J by 2 bases, with 7 bases between. The germline V gene encodes CDR1 SGHVS and CDR2 FQNEAQ.

This chain links TRBV30 with TRBJ1-5; possibly TRBD1 for D (5 bases). The CDR3 loop spans 16 amino acids. V lost 0 bases and J 0 bases, leaving 12 bases between the germline ends. Per the germline V gene, CDR1 is GTSNPN and CDR2 is SVGIG (reference sequence). CDR3 nucleotide sequence: TGTGCCTGGAGTGTACTTGCGGGGGATAGCAATCAGCCCCAGCATTTT. Translation: CAWSVLAGDSNQPQHF. Full variable domain (outside the CDR3, taken from reference TRBV30 and TRBJ1-5): SQTIHQWPATLVQPVGSPLSLECTVEGTSNPNLYWYRQAAGRGLQLLFYSVGIGQISSEVPQNLSASRPQDRQFILSSKKLLLSDSGFYLCAWSVLAGDSNQPQHFGDGTRLSIL.

The chain joins TRBV5-1 to TRBJ2-1, with TRBD2 identical over 11 bases. The CDR3 is made up of 16 amino acids. In germline, CDR1 is SGHRS, CDR2 YFSETQ. The ends lost 4 bases at V and 0 bases at J; junction bases unmatched: 3. The CDR3 DNA reads TGCGCCAGCAGCCAACTAGCGGGGGCCTCCTACAATGAGCAGTTCTTC. It encodes CASSQLAGASYNEQFF.

The chain combines TRBV2 with TRBJ1-6; D not certain. With 5 bases removed from V and 0 bases from J, the gap between germline ends came to 14 bases. The CDR3 sequence is 17 residues long. Germline-derived CDR1 and CDR2 are SNHLY and FYNNEI. CDR3 bases: TGTGCCAGCAGTTCCGGACGGCCGAGCTCCTATAATTCACCCCTCCACTTT. It translates to CASSSGRPSSYNSPLHF.

The rearrangement uses TRBV7-9 and TRBJ2-3; 12 bases line up with TRBD1. This CDR3 contains 16 residues. Germline CDR1 is SEHNR and CDR2 is FQNEAQ (reference sequence). The ends lost 3 bases at V and 5 bases at J; junction bases unmatched: 6. CDR3 nucleotides: TGTGCCAGCAGCTTTCTGGGACAGGGGGCTTTAGATACGCAGTATTTT. It specifies CASSFLGQGALDTQYF.

V and J are TRBV30 and TRBJ2-3; a possible D gene is TRBD1 (6 bases). The CDR3 has 14 amino acids. The germline gives CDR1 GTSNPN, CDR2 SVGIG (reference sequence). V lost 4 bases, J lost 1 base, and 12 bases lay in between. CDR3 in amino acids: CAWKWGRGTDTQYF. In nucleotides, the CDR3 is TGTGCCTGGAAGTGGGGGCGCGGCACAGATACGCAGTATTTT. The entire variable domain, with the rest obtained from reference TRBV30 and TRBJ2-3, is as follows: SQTIHQWPATLVQPVGSPLSLECTVEGTSNPNLYWYRQAAGRGLQLLFYSVGIGQISSEVPQNLSASRPQDRQFILSSKKLLLSDSGFYLCAWKWGRGTDTQYFGPGTRLTVL.

The CDR3 loop reads CASSDPDSSNQPQHF. The CDR3 DNA follows: TGTGCCAGCAGTGACCCCGACAGCAGCAATCAGCCCCAGCATTTT. The V and J genes are TRBV2 and TRBJ1-5; D possibly corresponds to TRBD1 (5 bases). This CDR3 region has 15 residues. The V and J ends lost 3 bases and 1 base respectively, with 10 bases between them. Germline CDR1 is SNHLY and CDR2 is FYNNEI.

This clone was picked up a small number of times. An end of the junction differs from the germline gene, which may be a read error. The chain links TRBV7-2 to TRBJ2-3; 12 nucleotides align to TRBD2. This CDR3 region has 15 residues. CDR1 is SGHTA and CDR2 is FQGNSA in the germline V gene. CDR3: CASSLAGGRRDTQYF. The CDR3 DNA reads TGTGCCAGCAGCCTAGCGGGGGGGCGTAGAGATACGCAGTATTTT. Full variable domain (remainder filled in from reference TRBV7-2 and TRBJ2-3): GAGVSQSPSNKVTEKGKDVELRCDPISGHTALYWYRQSLGQGLEFLIYFQGNSAPDKSGLPSDRFSAERTGGSVSTLTIQRTQQEDSAVYLCASSLAGGRRDTQYFGPGTRLTVL.